This entry describes one TCR beta chain. What it recognizes is unknown. This sample was taken from a study of CXCR3-negative and CXCR3-positive naive CD8 T cells. The libraries of TRB cDNA were prepared using 5' RACE with UMI labels. Reanalyzing the 5' RACE reads, TCRdb keeps one entry per CDR3 protein, without DNA. The listing contains some 60,000 distinct CDR3 sequences. Naive CD8+ T lymphocytes were specified as CD45RO-CCR7+CD27+CD95-. Study-wide results and caveats: Comparison of naive subsets found surface CD5 to be comparable, and TCR strength was inferred on the basis of TRB CDR3 properties. Within a donor, both naive subsets shared TRBV-TRBJ usage, unlike memory cells. CXCR3-positive naive cells carried more hydrophobic TRB CDR3s than CXCR3-negative ones.

Germline CDR1 reads SEHNR; CDR2 reads FQNEAQ (reference sequence). There are 14 residues in the CDR3. This receptor was identified in a human donor in good health. Some clones in this sample may be carry-over from other donors' samples. Source material: naive CXCR3+ CD8+ T cells from blood. Subset here: CD45RO-CCR7+CD27+CD95- naive CD8+ T cells expressing CXCR3 (TNR3+). The J gene is TRBJ1-2, the V gene TRBV7-9; TCRdb's D call of TRBD1 is untestable without DNA. The CDR3 reads CASSKTPSSYGYTF.